Listed below are T cell receptor beta chains from one sample, sequenced in a study of blood T cell repertoires in COVID-19. Profiled with immunoSEQ multiplex PCR; TCRdb holds only in-frame clones, not every one. The sample has 150,000 to 200,000 clones; approximately 90% are singletons. Specimen: peripheral blood. Receptors were obtained from a woman in her late teens or twenties who had recovered from COVID-19. The CDR3 runs from the conserved cysteine through the conserved F or W. Each record gives: V gene, D gene, clone size, J gene, CDR3 protein, CDR3 DNA. A D gene is named only where the DNA matches it firmly. For some rows the clone size is stated as once, few or many, or as a class when expanded; others skip it.

>TRBV5-1|-|-|TRBJ2-7
CASSLGLYEQYF
TGCGCCAGCAGCTTGGGTCTCTACGAGCAGTACTTC
>TRBV5-1|-|-|TRBJ2-7
CASSLEPGNEQYF
TGCGCCAGCAGCTTGGAGCCAGGTAACGAGCAGTACTTC
>TRBV3-1/TRBV3-2|-|once|TRBJ1-6
CASSLYRDNSPLHF
TGTGCCAGCAGCCTATACAGGGATAATTCACCCCTCCACTTT
>TRBV5-8|TRBD2|-|TRBJ2-3
CASSLVYGLAGTSTDTQYF
TGTGCCAGCAGCTTGGTTTATGGACTAGCGGGTACTAGCACAGATACGCAGTATTTT
>TRBV7-2|TRBD2|-|TRBJ2-3
CASSRELAGGSDTQYF
TGTGCCAGCAGCCGGGAACTAGCGGGAGGGTCAGATACGCAGTATTTT
>TRBV27|-|-|TRBJ1-1
CASSLGGDAEAFF
TGTGCCAGCAGTTTAGGAGGGGACGCTGAAGCTTTCTTT
>TRBV2|TRBD2|-|TRBJ2-3
CASSAVVAGISTDTQYF
TGTGCCAGCAGTGCCGTGGTAGCGGGTATAAGCACAGATACGCAGTATTTT
>TRBV27|-|-|TRBJ1-3
CASRLQGSGNTIYF
TGTGCCAGCAGACTACAAGGCTCTGGAAACACCATATATTTT
>TRBV7-3|-|-|TRBJ2-3
CASSLGRRSTDTQYF
TGTGCCAGCAGCTTAGGGAGGAGGAGCACAGATACGCAGTATTTT
>TRBV30|TRBD1|-|TRBJ1-1
CAWNWGQVNTEAFF
TGTGCCTGGAATTGGGGACAGGTGAACACTGAAGCTTTCTTT
>TRBV24-1|-|-|TRBJ1-2
CATSDESRGPLNYGYTF
TGTGCCACCAGTGATGAATCCAGAGGGCCCCTAAACTATGGCTACACCTTC
>TRBV2|-|-|TRBJ2-7
CASSEALGQSYEQYF
TGTGCCAGCAGTGAAGCCCTAGGACAGTCATACGAGCAGTACTTC
>TRBV6-4|TRBD2|-|TRBJ2-3
CASSDGGGADTQYF
TGTGCCAGCAGTGATGGCGGGGGGGCAGATACGCAGTATTTT
>TRBV6-5|-|once|TRBJ2-3
CASSYTRADTQYF
TGTGCCAGCAGTTATACGAGGGCAGATACGCAGTATTTT
>TRBV6-5|-|-|TRBJ1-5
CASTVNSNQPQHF
TGTGCCAGCACGGTAAATAGCAATCAGCCCCAGCATTTT
>TRBV9|-|-|TRBJ2-7
CASSTVGGEQYF
TGTGCCAGCAGCACCGTGGGGGGAGAGCAGTACTTC
>TRBV19|TRBD1|-|TRBJ2-1
CASSIGDRRYNEQFF
TGTGCCAGTAGTATAGGGGACAGGAGATACAATGAGCAGTTCTTC
>TRBV6-2/TRBV6-3|-|once|TRBJ1-5
CASSRTEEYQPQHF
TGTGCCAGCAGTCGGACGGAGGAATATCAGCCCCAGCATTTT
>TRBV4-2|-|-|TRBJ1-2
CASSQAGAGGYTF
TGTGCCAGCAGCCAAGCAGGGGCCGGAGGCTACACCTTC
>TRBV7-7|TRBD2|-|TRBJ2-1
CASSLGRGGRNEQFF
TGTGCCAGCAGCTTAGGGCGGGGGGGCCGCAATGAGCAGTTCTTC
>TRBV4-3|TRBD2|-|TRBJ2-7
CASSQVISLAGVSKEQYF
TGCGCCAGCAGCCAAGTCATCTCACTAGCGGGCGTGTCTAAGGAGCAGTACTTC
>TRBV19|TRBD2|-|TRBJ2-3
CASSRREGADTQYF
TGTGCCAGTAGTAGGCGGGAGGGGGCAGATACGCAGTATTTT
>TRBV29-1|TRBD1|-|TRBJ1-2
CSVGGTGGGYTF
TGCAGCGTTGGAGGCACAGGGGGTGGCTACACCTTC
>TRBV2|-|-|TRBJ2-7
CASRADTYEQYF
TGTGCCAGCAGAGCGGATACCTACGAGCAGTACTTC
>TRBV7-2|-|-|TRBJ2-5
CASSSSQETQYF
TGTGCCAGCAGCTCCTCGCAAGAGACCCAGTACTTC
>TRBV9|TRBD2|-|TRBJ2-1
CASSDSLTSGSNNEQFF
TGTGCCAGCAGCGACTCCTTGACTAGCGGAAGTAACAATGAGCAGTTCTTC
>TRBV5-1|-|-|TRBJ2-1
CASSLGGSEQFF
TGCGCCAGCAGCTTAGGAGGGAGTGAGCAGTTCTTC
>TRBV5-4|-|-|TRBJ1-1
CASSLGGPEREAFF
TGTGCCAGCAGCTTGGGGGGGCCGGAGCGTGAAGCTTTCTTT
>TRBV18|TRBD1|-|TRBJ1-2
CASSPNPPTGGKRGYTF
TGTGCCAGCTCCCCCAACCCCCCGACAGGGGGCAAACGTGGCTACACCTTC
>TRBV9|TRBD1|-|TRBJ2-1
CASSVDPGTGKNEQFF
TGTGCCAGCAGCGTAGATCCCGGGACAGGGAAGAATGAGCAGTTCTTC
>TRBV12-3/TRBV12-4|-|-|TRBJ1-2
CASSPRSNYGYTF
TGTGCCAGCAGTCCCCGGTCTAACTATGGCTACACCTTC
>TRBV5-6|TRBD1|-|TRBJ2-7
CASSFMKWGQTYEQYF
TGTGCCAGCAGCTTCATGAAGTGGGGACAGACCTACGAGCAGTACTTC
>TRBV6-4|-|once|TRBJ2-1
CASSDSAGQPYNEQFF
TGTGCCAGCAGTGACTCGGCGGGCCAGCCCTACAATGAGCAGTTCTTC
>TRBV6-2/TRBV6-3|-|once|TRBJ2-1
CASSYVANEQFF
TGTGCCAGCAGTTACGTGGCCAATGAGCAGTTCTTC
>TRBV4-3|TRBD1|-|TRBJ2-3
CASSPTLWTGQDTVTDTQYF
TGCGCCAGCAGCCCCACCCTATGGACAGGGCAGGATACCGTCACAGATACGCAGTATTTT
>TRBV18|TRBD1|-|TRBJ2-7
CASSPTTGGEQYF
TGTGCCAGCTCACCCACGACAGGGGGCGAGCAGTACTTC
>TRBV10-3|-|-|TRBJ1-1
CAISDAGVGVPEAFF
TGTGCCATCAGTGATGCGGGGGTCGGTGTCCCTGAAGCTTTCTTT
>TRBV7-9|-|-|TRBJ2-2
CASSSPKRAEPTNTGELFF
TGTGCCAGCAGCTCGCCGAAGAGGGCGGAGCCCACGAACACCGGGGAGCTGTTTTTT
>TRBV6-6|-|-|TRBJ2-1
CASRYRGIGRNNEQFF
TGTGCCAGCAGATACAGGGGAATCGGGAGGAACAATGAGCAGTTCTTC
>TRBV15|-|-|TRBJ1-3
CATSRDPGSGNTIYF
TGTGCCACCAGCAGAGATCCGGGATCGGGAAACACCATATATTTT
>TRBV7-6|-|-|TRBJ1-3
CASSWTDGNTIYF
TGTGCCAGCAGCTGGACAGATGGAAACACCATATATTTT
>TRBV5-1|TRBD1|-|TRBJ1-3
CASAILSGTGFSGNTIYF
TGCGCCAGCGCCATCCTCTCCGGGACAGGTTTCTCTGGAAACACCATATATTTT
>TRBV9|-|-|TRBJ2-3
CASSVGSSSDTQYF
TGTGCCAGCAGCGTAGGAAGTAGTTCGGATACGCAGTATTTT
>TRBV14|-|-|TRBJ2-6
CASSLLWSGANVLTF
TGTGCCAGCAGCCTCCTATGGTCTGGGGCCAACGTCCTGACTTTC
>TRBV5-5|-|-|TRBJ1-4
CASSRLAGPTNEKLFF
TGTGCCAGCAGCCGATTGGCAGGTCCAACTAATGAAAAACTGTTTTTT
>TRBV7-9|-|few|TRBJ2-7
CASSLSVRPYEQYF
TGTGCCAGCAGCTTAAGCGTTAGACCCTACGAGCAGTACTTC
>TRBV7-6|TRBD2|once|TRBJ2-5
CASSFRRGGKETQYF
TGTGCCAGCAGCTTCAGACGGGGGGGAAAAGAGACCCAGTACTTC
>TRBV7-2|TRBD1|few|TRBJ2-5
CASSFTRQGARETQYF
TGTGCCAGCAGCTTCACACGACAGGGGGCAAGGGAGACCCAGTACTTC
>TRBV9|-|-|TRBJ2-5
CASSVVGESRRETQYF
TGTGCCAGCAGCGTGGTGGGAGAGAGCCGGCGGGAGACCCAGTACTTC
>TRBV4-1|-|few|TRBJ2-2
CASSQFSRGRSGELFF
TGCGCCAGCAGCCAATTTAGTAGGGGCAGGTCCGGGGAGCTGTTTTTT